Listed below are T cell receptor beta chains from one sample, sequenced in a study of cytomegalovirus exposure and HLA in healthy donors. TCRdb's copy holds only in-frame clones and misses some; the assay was immunoSEQ multiplex PCR. The sample lists over 150,000 clones, over 65% seen once, with less than 3.5% in the top ten. Source material: PBMCs. The receptors come from a woman between 40 and 55 years old in good health and CMV-seropositive. Both conserved end residues are part of each CDR3. The D gene is left open where the match is weak. A clone size is listed for some rows: how often the clone was seen (once, few, many), or a class if it is expanded.

j_call,clone_size,v_call,d_call,cdr3_aa,cdr3_nt
TRBJ1-2,once,TRBV11-2,NA,CASSNNYGYTF,TGTGCCAGCAGTAATAACTATGGCTACACCTTC
TRBJ2-1,once,TRBV4-3,TRBD1,CASSQGTERGRRNEQFF,TGCGCCAGCAGCCAAGGTACGGAGAGGGGGCGCCGGAATGAGCAGTTCTTC
TRBJ2-1,NA,TRBV7-2,TRBD1,CASSQTGNSYNEQFF,TGTGCCAGCAGCCAGACAGGGAACTCCTACAATGAGCAGTTCTTC
TRBJ1-1,few,TRBV7-9,NA,CASSTETENTEAFF,TGTGCCAGCAGCACCGAGACAGAAAACACTGAAGCTTTCTTT
TRBJ1-1,NA,TRBV6-6,NA,CASTSTWGGNTEAFF,TGTGCCAGCACGAGCACCTGGGGGGGTAACACTGAAGCTTTCTTT
TRBJ2-7,NA,TRBV18,TRBD1,CASSPPGQAYEQYF,TGTGCCAGCTCACCACCGGGACAGGCCTACGAGCAGTACTTC
TRBJ1-1,NA,TRBV7-3,NA,CASSLGGSGTEAFF,TGTGCCAGCAGCTTGGGGGGGTCGGGCACTGAAGCTTTCTTT
TRBJ2-7,few,TRBV11-3,TRBD1,CASSRLTGPLEQYF,TGTGCCAGCAGCCGATTGACAGGGCCCCTCGAGCAGTACTTC
TRBJ2-5,NA,TRBV7-9,NA,CASSSPGGQETQYF,TGTGCCAGCAGCTCCCCCGGGGGCCAAGAGACCCAGTACTTC
TRBJ2-4,NA,TRBV19,TRBD1,CASSPTGPTIKNIQYF,TGTGCCAGTAGTCCGACAGGGCCCACAATCAAAAACATTCAGTACTTC
TRBJ1-1,NA,TRBV6-5,NA,CASSTNTEAFF,TGTGCCAGCAGTACAAACACTGAAGCTTTCTTT
TRBJ1-4,NA,TRBV5-1,TRBD1,CASSSGQGIGTNEKLFF,TGCGCCAGCAGCTCCGGACAGGGAATAGGAACTAATGAAAAACTGTTTTTT
TRBJ2-2,few,TRBV2,NA,CASSQRSGTGELFF,TGTGCCAGCAGTCAACGGAGCGGGACCGGGGAGCTGTTTTTT
TRBJ1-1,NA,TRBV6-5,NA,CASSFRGTEAFF,TGTGCCAGCAGCTTCAGGGGTACTGAAGCTTTCTTT
TRBJ1-5,once,TRBV2,NA,CASSEWRGLNSNQPQNF,TGTGCCAGCAGTGAATGGCGGGGGTTAAATAGCAATCAGCCCCAGAATTTT
TRBJ2-7,NA,TRBV5-8,NA,CASSLLGGADEQYF,TGTGCCAGCAGCTTGCTAGGAGGGGCGGACGAGCAGTACTTC
TRBJ2-5,NA,TRBV25-1,TRBD2,CASSRLARQETQYF,TGTGCCAGCAGTCGACTAGCGAGACAAGAGACCCAGTACTTC
TRBJ1-1,NA,TRBV19,NA,CASSLTANTEAFF,TGTGCCAGTAGCTTGACAGCCAACACTGAAGCTTTCTTT
TRBJ2-7,NA,TRBV7-9,TRBD1,CASSPLGQIPYF,TGTGCCAGCAGCCCCCTGGGACAGATCCCGTACTTC
TRBJ2-3,NA,TRBV28,NA,CASSLLATPYTDTQYF,TGTGCCAGCAGTTTATTAGCCACTCCGTACACAGATACGCAGTATTTT